This T cell receptor (beta chain) emerged from a study of blood T cell repertoires in COVID-19. Study background: Material from acute and convalescent COVID-19 was sourced from the United States, Italy and Spain.

In the authors' methods: Estimates of nucleated cell counts were drawn from the amplification of reference gene primers. Some clones are missing from TCRdb's copy, which holds only in-frame ones; the method was immunoSEQ multiplex PCR. The V and J calls and clone size are taken from that table; D and trimming were inferred from the DNA. Seen here are 130,000 to 150,000 clones, approximately 80% observed once, and the top ten hold 5.5% to 8%. CDR3 length: 14 amino acids. The trim removed 2 bases at V and 9 bases at J, leaving 7 bases unmatched. In germline, CDR1 is MNHEY, CDR2 SVGEGT. The sample taken for sequencing was peripheral blood. The source is a human donor in a cohort sampled during active COVID-19. The gene calls are TRBV6-2 or TRBV6-3 and TRBJ2-1, with TRBD2 matching over 7 bases. CDR3 loop: CASSYTGLESEQFF. The CDR3 DNA sequence: TGTGCCAGCAGTTACACCGGACTAGAATCTGAGCAGTTCTTC.